These 22 T cell receptor beta chains originate from one sample sequenced in a study of CD8 T cells in ankylosing spondylitis. One entry per CDR3 protein results from TCRdb running MiXCR on the 5' RACE reads. There are 200,000 to 300,000 distinct CDR3 sequences in the sample; approximately 11% occur only once, and 6% to 8% lies in the top ten. The sequencing input was blood, either unsorted or a sorted T cell fraction (not recorded which). The receptors come from a male donor with ankylosing spondylitis or in good health (not recorded which).

V usage is TRBV16 and J usage is TRBJ1-1; D is undetermined. Looked up from germline, CDR1 is KGHSY and CDR2 is FQNENV. V lost 5 bases to trimming and J lost 5 bases, with 12 bases between them. This CDR3 is built from 13 residues. CDR3: CASSDRGETEAFF. CDR3 sequence (DNA): TGTGCCAGCAGCGACCGAGGAGAGACTGAAGCTTTCTTT.

Many counts were recorded for this clonotype. This chain uses TRBV4-1 with TRBJ2-5, with a weak D call TRBD1 (6 bases). The CDR3 loop spans 13 amino acids. From germline, CDR1 is MGHRA and CDR2 YSYEKL. Trimming cost V 4 bases and J 1 base, with 7 bases left between them. This chain's CDR3 is CASSRTAQETQYF. The DNA for the CDR3 is TGCGCCAGCAGCCGGACAGCCCAAGAGACCCAGTACTTC.

This chain joins TRBV14 and TRBJ1-2; D gene unclear. This CDR3 has 15 amino acids. In germline, CDR1 is SGHDN, CDR2 FVKESK. Trimming cost V 4 bases and J 4 bases, with 16 bases left between them. For the CDR3, the DNA is TGTGCCAGCAGCCCCGGTGGTGCCAGACGCTATGGCTACACCTTC. It yields the protein CASSPGGARRYGYTF.

At least ten counts were recorded for this clonotype. This chain connects TRBV5-1 to TRBJ1-2; D gene unclear. Germline V gene data show CDR1 as SGHRS and CDR2 as YFSETQ. There are 14 residues in the CDR3. V lost 5 bases to trimming and J lost 2 bases, with 13 bases between them. CDR3: CASSLSTANYGYTF. The CDR3 DNA reads TGCGCCAGCAGTTTGTCGACGGCAAACTATGGCTACACCTTC.

This clonotype was observed many times. The chain couples TRBV12-3 or TRBV12-4 to TRBJ2-7; weak D call: TRBD2 (5 bases). V was pared by 5 bases and J by 0 bases, with 14 bases between. CDR3 size: 15 residues. The CDR3 region is CASSAGLLASYEQYF. DNA for the CDR3: TGTGCCAGCAGTGCAGGACTCCTCGCCTCCTACGAGCAGTACTTC.

The table lists this clonotype with many counts. The chain recombines TRBV5-1 with TRBJ2-5, with 12 nucleotides matching TRBD1. The CDR3 has 15 amino acids. V was clipped by 4 bases and J by 4 bases; unmatched bases: 5. CDR1 SGHRS and CDR2 YFSETQ come from the germline V gene. The DNA of the CDR3 is TGCGCCAGCAGCCCGGGGACAGGGGGCTTAGAGACCCAGTACTTC. Protein: CASSPGTGGLETQYF.

This clonotype was counted at least ten times. The chain joins TRBV3-1 to TRBJ2-1, with D possibly matching TRBD1 (5 bases). The length of the CDR3 is 12 residues. Trimming pared 7 bases from V and 7 bases from J, leaving 11 bases between. Germline V gene lookup returns CDR1 LGHDT and CDR2 YNNKEL (reference sequence). The CDR3 spells CASIGPGNEQFF. In nucleotides, the CDR3 is TGTGCCAGCATAGGTCCAGGGAATGAGCAGTTCTTC.

This clonotype has at least ten counts. This chain uses TRBV11-2 with TRBJ2-1, with TRBD2 matching over 8 bases. This CDR3 is built from 16 residues. V lost 4 bases, J lost 2 bases, and 7 bases stayed unmatched. Germline V lookup: CDR1 SGHAT, CDR2 FQNNGV. CDR3 protein: CASSSRAGGTYNEQFF. CDR3 in DNA: TGTGCCAGCAGCTCAAGGGCGGGAGGCACCTACAATGAGCAGTTCTTC.

This clonotype was detected ten times or more. The chain joins TRBV7-2 to TRBJ1-1; D gene uncertain. This CDR3 contains 10 residues. The germline gives CDR1 SGHTA, CDR2 FQGNSA. Trimming shortened V by 2 bases and J by 11 bases, and 6 bases separated the two germline ends. CDR3: CASSLMGAFF. The CDR3 DNA follows: TGTGCCAGCAGCTTAATGGGGGCTTTCTTT.

The chain links TRBV3-1 to TRBJ2-5; 8 bases line up with TRBD2. Looked up from germline, CDR1 is LGHDT and CDR2 is YNNKEL (reference sequence). CDR3 size: 15 residues. The ends lost 2 bases at V and 2 bases at J; junction bases unmatched: 4. CDR3 region: CASSQPAGVQETQYF. In DNA form, the CDR3 reads TGTGCCAGCAGCCAACCAGCGGGAGTTCAAGAGACCCAGTACTTC.

As concerns this clonotype: One base away lies a much larger clone, so this may be a sequencing read error. This sequence joins TRBV15 and TRBJ2-3, with 16 positions matching TRBD2. The CDR3 spans 15 residues. CDR1 is LNHNV, CDR2 YYDKDF, per germline (reference sequence). The CDR3 spells CGTSGTSGGADTQYF. In nucleotides, the CDR3 is TGTGGCACCAGCGGGACTAGCGGGGGGGCAGATACGCAGTATTTT.

The chain links TRBV5-1 to TRBJ2-3; 11 bases are shared with TRBD2. The CDR3 spans 15 residues. Germline V gene sequence: CDR1 SGHRS, CDR2 YFSETQ. J lost 6 bases, V lost 5 bases, and 8 bases had no gene match. The CDR3 sequence: CASRTSGTSWDTQYF. The CDR3, as DNA: TGCGCCAGCAGGACTAGCGGGACCTCGTGGGATACGCAGTATTTT.

This clonotype was picked up a small number of times. The V gene is TRBV7-9, the J gene TRBJ2-2; D unresolved. Germline CDR1 reads SEHNR; CDR2 reads FQNEAQ (reference sequence). Deletions cut 1 base from V and 5 bases from J, with 11 bases between. The CDR3 runs 15 residues. This chain's CDR3 is CASSLGPSATGELFF. CDR3 nucleotide sequence: TGTGCCAGCAGCTTAGGTCCCAGCGCAACCGGGGAGCTGTTTTTT. The complete variable domain, with remaining parts taken from reference TRBV7-9 and TRBJ2-2, reads DTGVSQNPRHKITKRGQNVTFRCDPISEHNRLYWYRQTLGQGPEFLTYFQNEAQLEKSRLLSDRFSAERPKGSFSTLEIQRTEQGDSAMYLCASSLGPSATGELFFGEGSRLTVL.

This clonotype came up many times. The chain uses TRBV11-2 and TRBJ2-3, with no clear D. CDR3 length: 15 amino acids. Germline CDR1 is SGHAT and CDR2 is FQNNGV. V shed 5 bases and J shed 0 bases, with 12 bases lying between them. DNA for the CDR3: TGTGCCAGCAGCCCTTGGACCGCTAGCACAGATACGCAGTATTTT. This gives the protein CASSPWTASTDTQYF.

The sample holds many counts of this clonotype. The chain carries TRBV5-5 and TRBJ2-1; D may be TRBD2 (7 bases). The CDR3 runs 15 residues. Between the trimmed V and J ends, which lost 3 bases and 8 bases, there was a span of 18 bases. In germline, CDR1 is SGHKS, CDR2 YYEKEE (reference sequence). This chain's CDR3 is CASSYIGGAIDEQFF. The CDR3 DNA reads as TGTGCCAGCAGCTATATTGGGGGGGCGATTGATGAGCAGTTCTTC.

The table lists this clonotype with many counts. The chain has TRBV7-2 and TRBJ2-2; D not resolved. The ends were cut back, 1 base at V and 6 bases at J, with 6 bases in the middle. CDR1 is SGHTA, CDR2 FQGNSA, per germline. CDR3 length: 13 amino acids. The CDR3 DNA is TGTGCCAGCAGCTTAGGGGCCTCCGGGGAGCTGTTTTTT. Amino acids: CASSLGASGELFF.

This clonotype has a count of ten or more. This chain joins TRBV7-2 and TRBJ2-3; D is perhaps TRBD1 (6 bases). Germline V gene sequence: CDR1 SGHTA, CDR2 FQGNSA. The CDR3 covers 16 residues. Trimming pared 1 base from V and 2 bases from J, leaving 13 bases between. As DNA, the CDR3 is TGTGCCAGCAGCTTAGTAGGGGGACGCAACACAGATACGCAGTATTTT. Translated: CASSLVGGRNTDTQYF.

This clonotype showed up many times. The chain uses TRBV20-1 and TRBJ1-1; D is unclear. This CDR3 region has 13 residues. The germline V gene has CDR1 DFQATT and CDR2 SNEGSKA (reference sequence). The ends were cut back, 3 bases at V and 1 base at J, with 9 bases in the middle. In DNA, the CDR3 is TGCAGTGCTAGCACGACCAAGAACACTGAAGCTTTCTTT. Translation: CSASTTKNTEAFF.

This clonotype was found many times. The V gene is TRBV14, the J gene TRBJ2-7; TRBD1 matches at 7 bases. J gave up 2 bases and V 6 bases, and 10 bases lay outside the gene matches. The CDR3 consists of 15 residues. The V gene's germline CDR1 is SGHDN and CDR2 FVKESK. Written as DNA, the CDR3 is TGTGCCAGCAGTCCACGTTACAGGGGAACCTACGAGCAGTACTTC. This gives the protein CASSPRYRGTYEQYF.

Worth noting for this clonotype: A single base separates this from a much larger clone, so it may be a read error. The chain joins TRBV6-5 to TRBJ2-7, with 7 bases that match TRBD2. The ends lost 4 bases at V and 9 bases at J; junction bases unmatched: 18. Germline CDR1 MNHEY, CDR2 SVGAGI. The CDR3 consists of 16 residues. This CDR3 reads CASSLSLRGGTSGQYF. Written as DNA, the CDR3 is TGTGCCAGCAGTTTATCCTTGAGGGGAGGGACCTCCGGGCAGTACTTC.

Turning to this clonotype: This may arise from a read error, as a much more abundant clone is one base away. V is TRBV18 and J is TRBJ2-3, with D possibly matching TRBD2 (6 bases). Per germline, CDR1 KGHSH and CDR2 LQKENI. The CDR3 totals 16 residues. In nucleotides, the CDR3 is TGTGCCAGCTCACCACCGGGGGGAGGAGGCACAGATATGCAGTATTTT. As protein: CASSPPGGGGTDMQYF.

The V gene is TRBV2, the J gene TRBJ2-1; no clear D gene. The ends were cut back, 3 bases at V and 2 bases at J, with 11 bases in the middle. Germline CDR1 is SNHLY and CDR2 is FYNNEI. CDR3 length: 15 residues. The CDR3: CASSEEPFPYNEQFF. In DNA form, the CDR3 reads TGTGCCAGCAGTGAGGAGCCTTTTCCCTACAATGAGCAGTTCTTC.